These 11 T cell receptor beta chains were sequenced from one sample in a study of human T cells and chemical hapten exposure. Time point specified: patch test 2, 6 weeks after DPC sensitization. Noted treatment: therapeutic diphenylcyclopropenone sensitization with weekly scalp DPC. TCRdb re-called the RACE reads with MiXCR, one entry per CDR3 protein. The sample has roughly 92,000 distinct CDR3 sequences; approximately 10% are singletons. The sequences come from whole blood, collected in connection with sensitization to the hapten diphenylcyclopropenone (DPC). The receptors here all came from a woman between 35 and 50 years old with alopecia areata. Some clones in this sample may be carry-over from other donors' samples.

The CDR3: CSARQGDGYTF. In DNA form, the CDR3 reads TGCAGTGCTAGACAGGGGGATGGCTACACCTTC. The chain combines TRBV20-1 with TRBJ1-2; 7 bases are shared with TRBD1. The germline gives CDR1 DFQATT, CDR2 SNEGSKA (reference sequence). V lost 2 bases to trimming and J lost 6 bases; unmatched junction nucleotides: 0. The CDR3 runs to 11 residues.

This clonotype was seen a handful of times. The CDR3 DNA reads TGTGCCAGCAGTTACTCGACGCTATCCAATGAGCAGTTCTTC. Protein product: CASSYSTLSNEQFF. The chain links TRBV6-2 or TRBV6-3 to TRBJ2-1; D unresolved. The germline V gene encodes CDR1 MNHEY and CDR2 SVGEGT. The CDR3 spans 14 residues. V was trimmed by 0 bases and J by 6 bases, leaving 9 bases between them.

A remark on this clonotype: It is unclear where the CDR3 begins or ends on the DNA, so no DNA is shown, and the CDR3 is as TCRdb lists it. V and J are TRBV30 and TRBJ2-2; whether TRBD1, the table's D call, matches the DNA was not checked. The CDR3 extends over 13 residues, inclusive of both ends. Germline V gene lookup returns CDR1 GTSNPN and CDR2 SVGIG (reference sequence). CDR3 protein: CAWSRDVAGSCFF.

In this sample, this clonotype turned up many times. V gene TRBV3-1 combines with J gene TRBJ2-5; D is uncertain. V shed 2 bases and J shed 9 bases, with 10 bases lying between them. CDR1 and CDR2 from the germline V gene are LGHDT and YNNKEL (reference sequence). The CDR3 runs 12 residues. CDR3 coding DNA: TGTGCCAGCAGCCAATGGAGTATGGCCCAGTACTTC. This encodes CASSQWSMAQYF.

The genes are TRBV6-6 and TRBJ2-7; 10 nucleotides align to TRBD1. After removal of 6 bases from V and 9 bases from J, the junction contained 8 bases not matched to a gene. Looked up from germline, CDR1 is MNHNY and CDR2 is SVGAGI (reference sequence). The CDR3 runs 13 residues. CDR3 residues: CASRQGQGRLQYF. The CDR3 DNA is TGTGCCAGCAGACAGGGACAGGGGAGATTGCAGTACTTC.

This clonotype was seen many times. This chain links TRBV29-1 with TRBJ2-7; 14 positions match TRBD2. Germline lookup yields CDR1 SQVTM and CDR2 ANQGSEA. This CDR3 comprises 13 residues. V dropped 7 bases and J dropped 5; count of bases not matched to a gene: 4. As DNA, the CDR3 is TGCAGCGCCCAGGGACTAGCGGGAGACGAGCAGTACTTC. This translates into CSAQGLAGDEQYF.

This clonotype was seen repeatedly, ten times or more. This sequence joins TRBV6-2 or TRBV6-3 and TRBJ2-2; tentative D call: TRBD1 (6 bases). Trimming took off 5 bases at V and 6 bases at J, with 22 bases between the two ends. The CDR3 runs to 17 residues. CDR1 is MNHEY and CDR2 is SVGEGT in the germline V gene. CDR3: CASSESRGIGAPGELFF. For the CDR3, the DNA is TGTGCCAGCAGTGAAAGCAGGGGAATCGGCGCACCCGGGGAGCTGTTTTTT.

This clonotype was counted between two and nine times. The J gene is TRBJ1-3, the V gene TRBV12-3 or TRBV12-4; D uncertain. Trimming shortened V by 6 bases and J by 4 bases, and 10 bases separated the two germline ends. The CDR3 consists of 13 residues. Here the CDR3 reads CASSLHTGNTIYF. The DNA for the CDR3 is TGTGCCAGCAGCCTCCACACGGGAAACACCATATATTTT.

Many counts were recorded for this clonotype. The chain joins TRBV5-1 to TRBJ1-1; 7 bases line up with TRBD1. Germline lookup yields CDR1 SGHRS and CDR2 YFSETQ. V lost 0 bases and J lost 6; bases outside the gene matches: 8. This CDR3 has 15 amino acids. In DNA form, the CDR3 reads TGCGCCAGCAGCTTGGAACCGGGACAGTGGCCTGAAGCTTTCTTT. Protein sequence: CASSLEPGQWPEAFF.

The chain links TRBV28 to TRBJ2-3; D possibly corresponds to TRBD2 (6 bases). CDR1 is MDHEN, CDR2 SYDVKM, per germline. V lost 5 bases and J lost 10, with 16 bases in between. The CDR3 runs 13 residues. The CDR3 DNA follows: TGTGCCAGCAGTCCAGCAGGAGGGGTATCGCAGTATTTT. Translating it yields CASSPAGGVSQYF.

The genes are TRBV12-5 and TRBJ2-3, with 8 positions matching TRBD2. There are 14 residues in the CDR3. The V gene end was trimmed by 8 bases and the J gene end by 2 bases; junction bases not matched to a gene: 6. Germline values: CDR1 LGHNT, CDR2 FRNRAP. The chain's CDR3 is CASLREAPTDTQYF. In DNA form, the CDR3 reads TGTGCTAGTCTGCGGGAGGCACCCACAGATACGCAGTATTTT.